The sequence of this T cell receptor (beta chain) was determined in a study of shared clonotypes between healthy human individuals (dated by TCRdb to 2019 to 2021). Regarding the research as a whole: A few men and two women, aged 18 to 49 years, made up the cohort. For each donor, three plates each were used for CD4 naive and CD4 memory, two plates were used for CD8 naive, and one plate was used for CD8 memory. Blood TCR repertoires of 5 or 6 healthy adults were deeply sequenced to estimate repertoire size and the extent of clonotype sharing between individuals. To increase sequencing depth and limit assay-specific biases, different laboratories used diverse techniques to prepare libraries and sequence TCR repertoires. Leukapheresis yielded between about 0.94 and 10 billion PBMCs per donor. Paper-wide results and their limitations: Across a handful of donors, around 5.4% of naive CD4, approximately 4% of naive CD8, under 2.5% of memory CD4, and roughly 0.4% of memory CD8 clonotypes were shared. The genetic and exposure-history diversity represented was limited by the small number of donors. Larger estimated clonotype richness was generally found for naive subsets than for memory subsets. Sampling was restricted to blood, and TCR repertoires in tissues likely differ from the TCR repertoires found in blood. Compared with non-shared clonotypes, the clonotypes found in all four sorted-subset donors had higher generation probabilities. Pairwise subsampling led to the expectation that sequencing depth would affect the degree of clonotype sharing among donors. Incomplete sequencing was indicated by rarefaction of sorted-subset datasets, despite the large sequencing depth.

About this clone itself: The clone's antigen remains unknown. Base quality data are lacking; no much larger clone is found one base away.

Using the deep immunoSEQ assay, TCR CDR3 regions were amplified from genomic DNA by multiplex PCR. Extracted genomic DNA from each cell subset was spread evenly across all wells of several immunoSEQ 96-well plates, with each plate serving as a replicate. For sorted subsets, each replicate PCR was loaded with roughly 0.2 ug genomic DNA, equivalent to 25,000 to 35,000 T cell genomes. Purified libraries were quantified with a Qubit 3.0 fluorometer, sized on a Bioanalyzer 2100, and re-quantified with the KAPA Library Quantification kit. Every immunoSEQ 96-well plate was sequenced on a dedicated single-read 150-cycle Illumina NextSeq 550 flow cell. The paper's data handling went like this. The immunoSEQ output contained only junctional sequences without quality scores, so filtering could not match that applied to full-length reads. To assign V/J genes and CDR3, sequences were annotated using PyIR, a Python wrapper for IgBLAST v1.9, with IMGT germline references. Any read was removed if the V/J assignment was weak (E-value above 1e-6), the CDR3 was missing, or the read contained stop codons, out-of-frame junctions, or ambiguous translated residues. V3J clonotypes were defined as sequences sharing the same inferred V gene, J gene, and CDR3 amino acid sequence. Percentage overlap between repertoires was calculated by dividing the number of shared unique clonotypes by the size of the smaller repertoire. Repertoire richness was assessed with RTK rarefaction, the Chao1 estimator, and Recon v2.1 estimates of unobserved clonotypes. For all TCRbeta clonotypes obtained by the gDNA method from a few donors, generation probabilities were computed with OLGA. The clones in this table, taken by TCRdb from immuneACCESS, are in-frame only. Not every clone is retained; where verified, under half of the shortfall comes from an unresolved V gene, and the cause of the rest is unknown. V and J calls and clone size are given by that table; D and trimming were obtained from the DNA. This sample gives about 1.4 million clones in total; around 97% of them show up just once. The ten largest clonotypes hold about 1.2% of the sample.

Inclusive of the bounding cysteine and phenylalanine, the CDR3 is 16 residues long. Only CDR3 DNA remains: 48 bases, in frame from the first base. After removal of 4 bases from V and 0 bases from J, the junction retains 6 bases not matched to a gene. The germline V gene gives CDR1 as MDHEN and CDR2 as SYDVKM. The donors were healthy, HIV-negative adults with no recently reported acute infections or vaccinations. All donors were Caucasian adults living in Nashville, Tennessee, USA. CD4+ T cells were enriched by magnetic negative selection, after which naive cells were positively selected on CD45RA and the negative fraction was taken as the memory subset. Blood was collected by leukapheresis, and PBMCs were isolated by Ficoll-Histopaque density gradient centrifugation and then cryopreserved in liquid nitrogen vapor phase. Analytical flow cytometry was used to check the purity and quantity of each magnetically sorted T cell population. From each sorted fraction, genomic DNA was isolated and quantified by UV absorbance on a Nanodrop 2000c.

This sequence originates from a man aged 25-45 years in good health. The chain was built from TRBV28 and TRBJ2-3; 8 nucleotides in the junction match TRBD1. The sample comprised naive CD4+ T cells sorted from blood. The sample's cell subset or site label, in plain terms: CD45RA+ positively selected. The CDR3 loop reads CASSSRTGPSTDTQYF. In nucleotides, the sequence is TGTGCCAGCAGTTCCCGGACAGGGCCAAGCACAGATACGCAGTATTTT.